This record looks at one TCR beta chain sequence and its context. Its antigen remains unidentified. These data are taken from a study of cytomegalovirus exposure and HLA in healthy donors. Findings and caveats of the study: CMV serostatus was the only recorded immune exposure for donors.

60 Vbeta and 13 Jbeta primers were used in PCR. The method was immunoSEQ multiplex PCR; TCRdb's version includes in-frame clones alone and lacks a portion of them. The sample lists about 37,000 clones; roughly 81% were seen once. Deletions cut 4 bases from V and 4 bases from J, with 14 bases between. The CDR3 has 14 residues. Germline CDR1 reads SGHRS; CDR2 reads YFSETQ. This sequence was found in a woman aged 35 to 49 in good health and CMV-seronegative. The specimen was PBMCs. The V gene is TRBV5-1, the J gene TRBJ1-1, with D possibly matching TRBD1 (5 bases). As DNA, the CDR3 is TGCGCCAGCAGCGGCGGGACTGAGGTCACTGAAGCTTTCTTT. This encodes CASSGGTEVTEAFF.